Listed below are T cell receptor beta chains from one sample, sequenced in a study of radiotherapy plus CTLA-4 blockade in lung cancer. The assay was immunoSEQ multiplex PCR, and TCRdb's table has in-frame clones only and misses some. Of tens of thousands of clones listed, 83% are singletons. This material consisted of peripheral blood, taken from a patient treated with radiotherapy plus ipilimumab. Source of these receptors: a human donor with non-small cell lung cancer who had stable disease on radiotherapy plus ipilimumab. Both conserved end residues are part of each CDR3. The D gene is left open where the match is weak. The size field is filled for only some rows; it gives once, few, many or a size class.

d_call | clone_size | j_call | v_call | cdr3_nt | cdr3_aa
NA | NA | TRBJ2-5 | TRBV30 | TGTGCCTGGGGGGGTAGACTTGTCCGGGAGACCCAGTACTTC | CAWGGRLVRETQYF
NA | NA | TRBJ2-7 | TRBV5-1 | TGCGCCAGCATGGACCCGATATCCTACGAGCAGTACTTC | CASMDPISYEQYF
NA | NA | TRBJ1-1 | TRBV5-6 | TGTGCCAGCAGCTTGTTGGCGAGGCCTGAAGCTTTCTTT | CASSLLARPEAFF
NA | NA | TRBJ1-5 | TRBV2 | TGTGCCAGCAAGGTGGACCGGGGTAATCAGCCCCAGCATTTT | CASKVDRGNQPQHF
NA | NA | TRBJ2-7 | TRBV29-1 | TGCAGCGTTGCAAGAAGCGCGAACTACGAGCAGTACTTC | CSVARSANYEQYF
NA | NA | TRBJ2-2 | TRBV5-1 | TGCGCCAGCAGCTTGGTGTATGGCGGGGAGAAGACCGGGGAGCTGTTTTTT | CASSLVYGGEKTGELFF
TRBD1 | NA | TRBJ2-7 | TRBV27 | TGTGCCAGCAGTTTGGACAGGTCAGGAGTAGTGAAGCAGTACTTC | CASSLDRSGVVKQYF
NA | few | TRBJ2-7 | TRBV5-8 | TGTGCCAGCAGCTTGAGGACCCAGCAGTACTTC | CASSLRTQQYF
NA | NA | TRBJ2-4 | TRBV19 | TGTGCCAGTAGGGAGGGGGCGCTCGCCAAAAACATTCAGTACTTC | CASREGALAKNIQYF
TRBD1 | once | TRBJ2-1 | TRBV7-2 | TGTGCCAGCAGCCCTAGACTCGGGACAGGGTCCCCCAATGAGCAGTTCTTC | CASSPRLGTGSPNEQFF
NA | NA | TRBJ1-5 | TRBV19 | TGTGCCAGTAACGGGTGGGGCTTCGAGAATCAGCCCCAGCATTTT | CASNGWGFENQPQHF
NA | NA | TRBJ2-3 | TRBV27 | TGTGCCAGCAGCCGGGGCGACAGCACAGATACGCAGTATTTT | CASSRGDSTDTQYF
TRBD1 | NA | TRBJ2-7 | TRBV2 | TGTGCCAGCAGGGACCCGGGACAGGGATCCGAGCAGTACTTC | CASRDPGQGSEQYF
NA | few | TRBJ1-2 | TRBV19 | TGTGCCAGTAGTGTCACACGGGAAACCGGCCATGGCTACACCTTC | CASSVTRETGHGYTF
TRBD1 | NA | TRBJ1-5 | TRBV7-2 | TGTGCCAGCAGCTTCAGTGGACAGGGACGGAATCAGCCCCAGCATTTT | CASSFSGQGRNQPQHF
TRBD1 | NA | TRBJ1-4 | TRBV28 | TGTGCCAGCAGTTTGCCCGGGACAGCCTTTAATGAAAAACTGTTTTTT | CASSLPGTAFNEKLFF
NA | NA | TRBJ1-2 | TRBV6-5 | TGTGCCAGCAGGTCACCGACTAACTATGGCTACACCTTC | CASRSPTNYGYTF
NA | NA | TRBJ2-3 | TRBV7-2 | TGTGCCAGCAGCCCTCGGGGCAGCTACACAGATACGCAGTATTTT | CASSPRGSYTDTQYF
NA | NA | TRBJ1-2 | TRBV19 | TGTGCCAGTAGAGCCGGGGGGACGTATATCTCTGGCTACACCTTC | CASRAGGTYISGYTF
TRBD1 | NA | TRBJ1-5 | TRBV18 | TGTGCCAGCTCACAACTACAGGGGCAGGGTCAGCCCCAGCATTTT | CASSQLQGQGQPQHF
TRBD2 | NA | TRBJ2-7 | TRBV7-9 | TGTGCCAGCAGCCACGGGACTAGCGGGAGCGACGAGCAGTACTTC | CASSHGTSGSDEQYF
NA | NA | TRBJ1-6 | TRBV5-1 | TGCGCCAGCAGCTTCAGGGAGAGCTCCTATAATTCACCCCTCCACTTT | CASSFRESSYNSPLHF
TRBD2 | NA | TRBJ2-1 | TRBV5-1 | TGCGCCAGCAGCTTGGGTTTGACTAGCGGGAGCAATGAGCAGTTCTTC | CASSLGLTSGSNEQFF
NA | NA | TRBJ1-5 | TRBV28 | TGTGCCAGCAGTTTATCTTTAAAAGGCGGCCGTTCTTGGCAGCCCCAGCATTTT | CASSLSLKGGRSWQPQHF
NA | NA | TRBJ2-7 | TRBV19 | TGTGCCAGTAGTAGCTCCGGGACACCCCAGATCTACGAGCAGTACTTC | CASSSSGTPQIYEQYF
NA | NA | TRBJ2-3 | TRBV10-3 | TGTGCCATCAGTGGAGCTAGCACAGATACGCAGTATTTT | CAISGASTDTQYF
TRBD1 | NA | TRBJ1-4 | TRBV2 | TGTGCCAGCATCCGGACCGGACAGGGGCGAAAACTGTTTTTT | CASIRTGQGRKLFF
TRBD1 | NA | TRBJ2-5 | TRBV30 | TGTGCCTGGAGTGTACGGGACAGCATCCAAGAGACCCAGTACTTC | CAWSVRDSIQETQYF
NA | NA | TRBJ2-7 | TRBV6-7 | TGTGCCAGCGAGTCAGGGGCCCATAGCTCCTACGAGCAGTACTTC | CASESGAHSSYEQYF
NA | NA | TRBJ1-3 | TRBV7-9 | TGTGCCAGCAGCCTCGCCGGGGAACTCTCTGGAAACACCATATATTTT | CASSLAGELSGNTIYF
NA | NA | TRBJ2-5 | TRBV15 | TGTGCCACCAGCAGAGCAGGAGGAACCCAGTACTTC | CATSRAGGTQYF
NA | NA | TRBJ2-7 | TRBV28 | TGTGCCAGCAGTTTTGGGGCTTCCGAGCAGTACTTC | CASSFGASEQYF
NA | NA | TRBJ1-4 | TRBV30 | TGTGCCTGGAGTGCCGGGTCTCTTCCGAGTGAAAAACTGTTTTTT | CAWSAGSLPSEKLFF
TRBD1 | NA | TRBJ1-1 | TRBV5-1 | TGCGCCAGCAGCCTGTATTCACCGGGACAGGGGTCCACTGAAGCTTTCTTT | CASSLYSPGQGSTEAFF
NA | NA | TRBJ2-1 | TRBV6-1 | TGTGCCAGCAGTGAAGCGGGAACTAGGAGCTCCTACAATGAGCAGTTCTTC | CASSEAGTRSSYNEQFF
TRBD2 | once | TRBJ2-7 | TRBV6-4 | TGTGCCAGCAGACCCCGGACTAGCGGGTTTGCCTACGAGCAGTACTTC | CASRPRTSGFAYEQYF
NA | NA | TRBJ2-2 | TRBV5-6 | TGTGCCAGCAAGAGGGACTCCAGGGGAAGCGGCGGGGAGCTGTTTTTT | CASKRDSRGSGGELFF
NA | NA | TRBJ1-5 | TRBV27 | TGTGCCAGCAGTTTGGGCAGGGAGGGGGGTAGCAATCAGCCCCAGCATTTT | CASSLGREGGSNQPQHF
TRBD1 | NA | TRBJ1-4 | TRBV30 | TGTGCCTGGGGGGGGACAGGGCCTTTTGAAAAACTGTTTTTT | CAWGGTGPFEKLFF
NA | NA | TRBJ2-1 | TRBV7-8 | TGTGCCAGCAGCTTAGCGACCGGGAACTCCTACAATGAGCAGTTCTTC | CASSLATGNSYNEQFF
TRBD1 | NA | TRBJ2-1 | TRBV25-1 | TGTGCCAGCAGTGAGCCGGGACAGAGGAATGAGCAGTTCTTC | CASSEPGQRNEQFF
NA | NA | TRBJ1-2 | TRBV2 | TGTGCCAGCAGTGATGCGTCTGAAGCAGATAACTATGGCTACACCTTC | CASSDASEADNYGYTF
NA | NA | TRBJ2-7 | TRBV2 | TGTGCCAGCAGTGGGGACCTGACCTACGAGCAGTACTTC | CASSGDLTYEQYF
TRBD1 | NA | TRBJ1-4 | TRBV29-1 | TGCAGCGTTGGGGGAGGAAGGGGGCAGGATGAAAAACTGTTTTTT | CSVGGGRGQDEKLFF
NA | NA | TRBJ2-3 | TRBV2 | TGTGCCAGCAACCCCTCGACAGGTCGTACAACCCAGGATACGCAGTATTTT | CASNPSTGRTTQDTQYF